This T cell receptor (beta chain) is drawn from a study of beta chain features in type 1 diabetes. The overall study: Over all samples combined, 107,917,701 sorted cells were examined.

Study observations and caveats: When Type 1 diabetes patients were examined, their TCRB CDR3s proved moderately but significantly shorter in all four CD4+ subsets.

Sequencing targeted expressed TCRB transcripts, as all isolated RNA had been reverse transcribed. Generated by immunoSEQ multiplex PCR, the TCRdb table keeps only in-frame clones and is missing some. The sample lists 120,000 or so clones, approximately 15% seen once, with 2.6% in the top ten. The CDR3 has 13 amino acids. With 1 base removed from V and 4 bases from J, the gap between germline ends came to 7 bases. Looked up from germline, CDR1 is SNHLY and CDR2 is FYNNEI. This clone was observed a few times. Its antigen is not identified. The receptor comes from a man aged 18 to 30 with type 1 diabetes. The sequencing sample was made of central memory CD4+ T cells from blood. The gene calls are TRBV2 and TRBJ2-5; D remains unclear. This CDR3 reads CASSEGRLETQYF. As DNA, the CDR3 is TGTGCCAGCAGTGAAGGCAGATTAGAGACCCAGTACTTC. The whole variable domain, remainder taken from reference TRBV2 and TRBJ2-5, is EPEVTQTPSHQVTQMGQEVILRCVPISNHLYFYWYRQILGQKVEFLVSFYNNEISEKSEIFDDQFSVERPDGSNFTLKIRSTKLEDSAMYFCASSEGRLETQYFGPGTRLLVL.